Listed here are 23 T cell receptor beta chains from one sample, sequenced in a study of response to subunit inactivated influenza vaccine. TCRdb redid the calling of the RT-PCR reads with MiXCR, one entry per CDR3 protein. The table lists 530,000 or so distinct CDR3 sequences, 11% to 15% of them singletons. The source material was PBMCs from blood, sampled 12 days after vaccination. These receptors were taken from a middle-aged man who received an inactivated influenza vaccine.

The CDR3 loop reads CASSQGSQGWTEAFF. Here the CDR3 DNA reads TGCGCCAGCAGCCAAGGTTCACAGGGATGGACTGAAGCTTTCTTT. V gene TRBV4-1 combines with J gene TRBJ1-1; TRBD1 might be the D (6 bases). The CDR3 contains 15 residues. Germline V gene lookup returns CDR1 MGHRA and CDR2 YSYEKL. Between the trimmed V and J ends, which lost 1 base and 5 bases, there was a span of 14 bases.

This clonotype was counted only a few times. CDR3 sequence reads: CASSILQLAGIHEQYF. The CDR3, as DNA: TGTGCCAGTAGTATTCTTCAGCTGGCGGGGATTCACGAGCAGTACTTC. This chain uses TRBV19 with TRBJ2-7, with a weak D call TRBD2 (6 bases). This CDR3 is 16 amino acids long. CDR1 LNHDA and CDR2 SQIVND come from the germline V gene (reference sequence). Trimming left V 3 bases short and J 5 bases short, with 20 bases between. The variable domain in full, with the rest retrieved from reference TRBV19 and TRBJ2-7, is DGGITQSPKYLFRKEGQNVTLSCEQNLNHDAMYWYRQDPGQGLRLIYYSQIVNDFQKGDIAEGYSVSREKKESFPLTVTSAQKNPTAFYLCASSILQLAGIHEQYFGPGTRLTVT.

The rearrangement joins TRBV11-1 to TRBJ1-6; D remains unclear. The germline gives CDR1 SGHAT, CDR2 FQDESV (reference sequence). Trimming pared 5 bases from V and 0 bases from J, leaving 17 bases between. The CDR3 runs 18 residues. CDR3 protein: CASSPGRQRSSYNSPLHF. CDR3 nucleotide sequence: TGTGCCAGCAGCCCAGGAAGGCAGAGGAGCTCCTATAATTCACCCCTCCACTTT. Combining the CDR3 with reference TRBV11-1 and TRBJ1-6 gives the whole variable domain EAEVAQSPRYKITEKSQAVAFWCDPISGHATLYWYRQILGQGPELLVQFQDESVVDDSQLPKDRFSAERLKGVDSTLKIQPAELGDSAMYLCASSPGRQRSSYNSPLHFGNGTRLTVT.

The chain recombines TRBV12-3 or TRBV12-4 with TRBJ1-2, with TRBD1 identical over 10 bases. Unmatched junction bases numbered 4, after V lost 2 bases and J lost 1 base. CDR3 length: 16 amino acids. CDR3 region: CASSLTGTGVNYGYTF. The DNA of the CDR3 is TGTGCCAGCAGTTTAACCGGGACAGGGGTTAACTATGGCTACACCTTC.

The V gene is TRBV10-3, the J gene TRBJ2-7; D possibly matches TRBD1 or TRBD2 (5 bases each). Trimming stripped 6 bases from V and 1 base from J, with 13 bases between. This CDR3 region has 14 residues. The germline CDR1 and CDR2 sequences are ENHRY and SYGVKD. CDR3 region: CAIRGPGRSYEQYF. The CDR3 DNA follows: TGTGCCATCAGGGGACCTGGACGATCCTACGAGCAGTACTTC.

The rearrangement links TRBV5-1 to TRBJ2-5; possibly TRBD2 for D (5 bases). The CDR3 totals 16 residues. Per germline, CDR1 SGHRS and CDR2 YFSETQ. Trimming shortened V by 4 bases and J by 5 bases, and 21 bases separated the two germline ends. CDR3: CASSPSRGSLGETQYF. The CDR3 DNA reads TGCGCCAGCAGCCCCTCCAGAGGGTCGCTGGGGGAGACCCAGTACTTC.

The V and J genes are TRBV7-9 and TRBJ2-3, with 8 bases lining up with TRBD2. CDR1 and CDR2 (germline): SEHNR, FQNEAQ (reference sequence). CDR3 length: 17 amino acids. V shed 5 bases and J 4 bases; nucleotides not matched to a gene: 14. The CDR3 loop reads CASSLSGGLAGADTQYF. The CDR3 bases are TGTGCCAGCAGCCTCTCCGGGGGGCTAGCGGGTGCAGATACGCAGTATTTT.

The chain is built from TRBV20-1 and TRBJ2-3, with a possible D match to TRBD2 (5 bases). The CDR3 is 14 residues long. V was shortened by 5 bases and J by 0 bases, with 12 bases between the two germline ends. The germline V gene encodes CDR1 DFQATT and CDR2 SNEGSKA (reference sequence). The CDR3, as DNA: TGCAGTGCTCCCAGCAGGAGGAGCACAGATACGCAGTATTTT. The encoded protein is CSAPSRRSTDTQYF.

The chain carries TRBV29-1 and TRBJ1-2; weak D call: TRBD1 (6 bases). The germline V gene has CDR1 SQVTM and CDR2 ANQGSEA. The CDR3 spans 13 residues. Trimming removed 7 bases from V and 6 bases from J, with 18 bases in between. Written as DNA, the CDR3 is TGCAGCGACGAAAGGGACACTGTGCATGGCTACACCTTC. Protein: CSDERDTVHGYTF.

This clonotype has just a few counts. The CDR3 is CATAVVPNSPLHF. The CDR3, as DNA: TGTGCCACGGCGGTTGTGCCTAATTCACCCCTCCACTTT. V and J are TRBV2 and TRBJ1-6; D gene ambiguous. The CDR3 is 13 amino acids. Trimming took 10 bases from V and 6 from J, leaving 13 bases between them. Per the germline V gene, CDR1 is SNHLY and CDR2 is FYNNEI.

This clonotype was seen a few times. This chain links TRBV9 with TRBJ2-5; D unresolved. Germline CDR1 is SGDLS and CDR2 is YYNGEE. The CDR3 extends over 15 amino acids. V was shortened by 4 bases and J by 2 bases, with 15 bases between the two germline ends. As DNA, the CDR3 is TGTGCCAGCAGCAATGGCGCAGTCCTACAAGAGACCCAGTACTTC. Residues: CASSNGAVLQETQYF.

The chain has TRBV12-3 or TRBV12-4 and TRBJ2-1; possibly TRBD2 for D (7 bases). The CDR3 length is 16 residues. The V gene lost 3 bases and the J gene lost 5 bases, with 17 bases spanning the gap. The CDR3 sequence is CASSFGAGAPHNEQFF. DNA for the CDR3: TGTGCCAGCAGTTTCGGCGCGGGGGCCCCCCACAATGAGCAGTTCTTC.

V is TRBV28 and J is TRBJ2-1; TRBD2 aligns across 12 bases. CDR1 is MDHEN, CDR2 SYDVKM, per germline. There are 16 residues in the CDR3. Trimming cost V 4 bases and J 8 bases; bases outside gene matches: 9. Here the CDR3 reads CASSSVSSGRGHEQFF. The CDR3 DNA reads as TGTGCCAGCAGTTCCGTTTCTAGCGGGAGGGGCCATGAGCAGTTCTTC.

The rearrangement joins TRBV6-2 or TRBV6-3 to TRBJ1-1; maybe TRBD1 (5 bases). Per germline, CDR1 MNHEY and CDR2 SVGEGT. The CDR3 loop spans 11 amino acids. The V gene lost 10 bases and the J gene lost 3 bases, with 9 bases spanning the gap. CDR3 sequence: CATTGYTEAFF. The DNA of the CDR3 is TGTGCCACTACAGGCTACACTGAAGCTTTCTTT.

The sample holds many counts of this clonotype. The V call is TRBV20-1, the J call TRBJ2-1; weak D call: TRBD1 (6 bases). The CDR3 spans 13 residues. The germline V gene has CDR1 DFQATT and CDR2 SNEGSKA (reference sequence). V was cut by 6 bases and J by 4 bases, with 13 bases left in between. This CDR3 reads CSAKTGQYNEQFF. As DNA, the CDR3 is TGCAGTGCCAAAACTGGACAGTACAATGAGCAGTTCTTC.

V gene TRBV7-9 combines with J gene TRBJ2-1; TRBD2 matches 8 bases. The V and J ends lost 1 base and 5 bases, in that order; junction bases with no gene match: 10. Germline CDR1 is SEHNR and CDR2 is FQNEAQ (reference sequence). The CDR3 consists of 17 residues. DNA of the CDR3: TGTGCCAGCAGCTTAGAGACGGGGGGGGCCATTGACAATGAGCAGTTCTTC. This translates into CASSLETGGAIDNEQFF.

This clonotype was detected ten times or more. The chain uses TRBV28 and TRBJ1-2; 9 bases line up with TRBD1. J lost 3 bases, V lost 8 bases, and 10 bases had no gene match. The CDR3 runs to 15 residues. CDR1 is MDHEN and CDR2 is SYDVKM in the germline V gene. The CDR3 sequence: CASGSNRGQDYGYTF. CDR3 bases: TGTGCCAGCGGGTCTAACAGGGGGCAGGACTATGGCTACACCTTC.

This clonotype was seen more than once but under ten times. This chain uses TRBV7-9 with TRBJ2-2; D gene ambiguous. V was clipped by 0 bases and J by 4 bases, with 12 bases between them. The CDR3 loop spans 16 amino acids. The germline gives CDR1 SEHNR, CDR2 FQNEAQ (reference sequence). CDR3 region: CASSLAVSRTTGELFF. The CDR3 bases are TGTGCCAGCAGCTTAGCTGTTAGTCGGACCACCGGGGAGCTGTTTTTT.

This clonotype was picked up many times. The genes are TRBV12-3 or TRBV12-4 and TRBJ2-5; D remains unclear. V lost 3 bases, J lost 1 base, and 6 bases lay in between. CDR3 length equals 13 residues. This chain's CDR3 is CASSFYSQETQYF. The CDR3 DNA follows: TGTGCCAGCAGTTTTTACAGCCAAGAGACCCAGTACTTC.

V usage is TRBV4-2 and J usage is TRBJ2-1, with TRBD1 matching 8 bases. V lost 0 bases and J lost 2; bases outside the gene matches: 6. Looked up from germline, CDR1 is LGHNA and CDR2 is YNFKEQ. This CDR3 spans 17 amino acids. The DNA for the CDR3 is TGTGCCAGCAGCCAAGAAGCCCCGGACAGGGCCTACAATGAGCAGTTCTTC. Protein: CASSQEAPDRAYNEQFF.

The chain uses TRBV7-9 and TRBJ1-4; TRBD1 agrees at 10 bases. Germline V gene data show CDR1 as SEHNR and CDR2 as FQNEAQ (reference sequence). J was trimmed by 8 bases and V by 5 bases; bases with no gene match: 8. The CDR3 has 15 residues. CDR3 amino acids: CASSIRQGAEEKLFF. The CDR3 nucleotides read TGTGCCAGCAGCATCAGACAGGGGGCGGAAGAAAAACTGTTTTTT.

This clonotype came up a few times. The gene calls are TRBV29-1 and TRBJ2-3; D is uncertain. V was trimmed by 7 bases and J by 6 bases, leaving 11 bases between them. Germline V lookup: CDR1 SQVTM, CDR2 ANQGSEA. The CDR3 has 11 amino acids. CDR3 DNA: TGCAGCGGGATAACGTTGGATACGCAGTATTTT. This encodes CSGITLDTQYF.

V gene TRBV18 combines with J gene TRBJ2-2; D remains ambiguous. Germline-derived CDR1 and CDR2 are KGHSH and LQKENI. The V end lost 0 bases, the J end lost 6 bases, and 11 bases lay between the germline ends. The CDR3 is made up of 15 amino acids. This CDR3 is CASSPPERVPGELFF. CDR3 sequence (DNA): TGTGCCAGCTCACCACCTGAAAGGGTGCCCGGGGAGCTGTTTTTT. The entire variable domain, with the rest obtained from reference TRBV18 and TRBJ2-2, is as follows: NAGVMQNPRHLVRRRGQEARLRCSPMKGHSHVYWYRQLPEEGLKFMVYLQKENIIDESGMPKERFSAEFPKEGPSILRIQQVVRGDSAAYFCASSPPERVPGELFFGEGSRLTVL.